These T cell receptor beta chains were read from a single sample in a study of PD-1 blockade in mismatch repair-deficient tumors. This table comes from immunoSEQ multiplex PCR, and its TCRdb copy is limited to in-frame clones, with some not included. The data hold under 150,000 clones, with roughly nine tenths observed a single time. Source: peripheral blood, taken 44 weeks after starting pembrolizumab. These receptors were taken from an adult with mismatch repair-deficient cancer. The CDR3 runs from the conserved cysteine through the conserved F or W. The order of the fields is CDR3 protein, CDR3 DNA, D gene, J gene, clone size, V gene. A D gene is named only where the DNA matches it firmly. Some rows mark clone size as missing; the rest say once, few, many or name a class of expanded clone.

CDR3aa: CASSYIRTRSVTEQFF
CDR3nt: TGTGCCAGCAGTTATATTAGGACTAGATCCGTCACTGAGCAGTTCTTC
d_gene: TRBD2
j_gene: TRBJ2-1
abundance: NA
v_gene: TRBV6-6

CDR3aa: CASSYSMDRGEQYF
CDR3nt: TGTGCCAGCAGTTACTCTATGGACAGAGGCGAGCAGTACTTC
d_gene: NA
j_gene: TRBJ2-7
abundance: NA
v_gene: TRBV6-6

CDR3aa: CASSGKTARNEKLFF
CDR3nt: TGTGCCAGTAGTGGCAAGACGGCCCGAAATGAAAAACTGTTTTTT
d_gene: NA
j_gene: TRBJ1-4
abundance: NA
v_gene: TRBV19

CDR3aa: CASSLTSGRRELFF
CDR3nt: TGTGCCAGCAGTTTAACTAGCGGGAGACGGGAGCTGTTTTTT
d_gene: TRBD2
j_gene: TRBJ2-2
abundance: NA
v_gene: TRBV28

CDR3aa: CAWSVGSGGDEKLFF
CDR3nt: TGTGCCTGGAGTGTAGGGTCCGGGGGGGATGAAAAACTGTTTTTT
d_gene: NA
j_gene: TRBJ1-4
abundance: NA
v_gene: TRBV30

CDR3aa: CASSLAQRGEQFF
CDR3nt: TGTGCCAGCAGCTTAGCTCAACGGGGTGAGCAGTTCTTC
d_gene: NA
j_gene: TRBJ2-1
abundance: NA
v_gene: TRBV13

CDR3aa: CASSSAGGPYEQYF
CDR3nt: TGTGCCAGCAGCTCAGCGGGAGGGCCCTACGAGCAGTACTTC
d_gene: TRBD2
j_gene: TRBJ2-7
abundance: NA
v_gene: TRBV11-2

CDR3aa: CASRPGTGVFKEQYF
CDR3nt: TGTGCCAGCCGTCCCGGGACAGGGGTTTTTAAGGAGCAGTACTTC
d_gene: TRBD1
j_gene: TRBJ2-7
abundance: NA
v_gene: TRBV28

CDR3aa: CASSVLASGEQFF
CDR3nt: TGTGCCAGCAGCGTCTTAGCCAGCGGTGAGCAGTTCTTC
d_gene: NA
j_gene: TRBJ2-1
abundance: few
v_gene: TRBV9

CDR3aa: CASSSWDRGYEQYF
CDR3nt: TGTGCCAGCAGTTCATGGGACAGGGGCTACGAGCAGTACTTC
d_gene: TRBD1
j_gene: TRBJ2-7
abundance: NA
v_gene: TRBV6-5

CDR3aa: CASSEGQGAHQPQHF
CDR3nt: TGTGCCAGCAGTGAGGGGCAGGGGGCACATCAGCCCCAGCATTTT
d_gene: TRBD1
j_gene: TRBJ1-5
abundance: few
v_gene: TRBV2

CDR3aa: CASSLTANTEAFF
CDR3nt: TGTGCCAGCAGTCTCACTGCGAACACTGAAGCTTTCTTT
d_gene: NA
j_gene: TRBJ1-1
abundance: NA
v_gene: TRBV7-6

CDR3aa: CASSLGRNEQFF
CDR3nt: TGTGCCAGCAGCTTAGGTAGAAATGAGCAGTTCTTC
d_gene: NA
j_gene: TRBJ2-1
abundance: NA
v_gene: TRBV7-8

CDR3aa: CASIRYSTGTYEQYF
CDR3nt: TGTGCCAGCATAAGGTACTCAACAGGGACCTACGAGCAGTACTTC
d_gene: NA
j_gene: TRBJ2-7
abundance: NA
v_gene: TRBV6-5

CDR3aa: CASRTYQGSYNEQFF
CDR3nt: TGCGCCAGCAGAACCTACCAGGGCTCCTACAATGAGCAGTTCTTC
d_gene: NA
j_gene: TRBJ2-1
abundance: NA
v_gene: TRBV5-1

CDR3aa: CAITREFSYEQYF
CDR3nt: TGTGCCATCACGCGGGAGTTCTCCTACGAGCAGTACTTC
d_gene: TRBD2
j_gene: TRBJ2-7
abundance: NA
v_gene: TRBV10-3

CDR3aa: CATSMTSGIEQYF
CDR3nt: TGTGCCACGAGTATGACTAGCGGGATTGAGCAGTACTTC
d_gene: TRBD2
j_gene: TRBJ2-7
abundance: NA
v_gene: TRBV19

CDR3aa: CAWRGTGYSYEQYF
CDR3nt: TGTGCCTGGAGGGGGACAGGGTACTCCTACGAGCAGTACTTC
d_gene: TRBD1
j_gene: TRBJ2-7
abundance: NA
v_gene: TRBV30

CDR3aa: CASSTTGGADPYEQYF
CDR3nt: TGTGCCAGCAGCACCACTGGCGGCGCTGACCCCTACGAGCAGTACTTC
d_gene: NA
j_gene: TRBJ2-7
abundance: NA
v_gene: TRBV7-2

CDR3aa: CSVVGGSFNEQFF
CDR3nt: TGCAGCGTTGTCGGCGGGAGTTTTAATGAGCAGTTCTTC
d_gene: TRBD2
j_gene: TRBJ2-1
abundance: NA
v_gene: TRBV29-1

CDR3aa: CASSRGQGANYGYTF
CDR3nt: TGTGCCAGCAGCCGCGGACAGGGGGCAAACTATGGCTACACCTTC
d_gene: TRBD1
j_gene: TRBJ1-2
abundance: NA
v_gene: TRBV5-8

CDR3aa: CASSPPWRDKSSYEQYF
CDR3nt: TGTGCCAGCTCACCACCGTGGAGGGACAAGTCTTCCTACGAGCAGTACTTC
d_gene: NA
j_gene: TRBJ2-7
abundance: NA
v_gene: TRBV18

CDR3aa: CASSLERNTGELFF
CDR3nt: TGTGCCAGCAGCTTAGAGCGGAACACCGGGGAGCTGTTTTTT
d_gene: NA
j_gene: TRBJ2-2
abundance: NA
v_gene: TRBV11-2

CDR3aa: CASSYKTGGAFGYTF
CDR3nt: TGTGCCAGCAGTTATAAAACAGGGGGCGCCTTTGGCTACACCTTC
d_gene: TRBD1
j_gene: TRBJ1-2
abundance: NA
v_gene: TRBV6-5

CDR3aa: CASSPVTSGNTIYF
CDR3nt: TGTGCCAGCAGCCCCGTAACCTCTGGAAACACCATATATTTT
d_gene: NA
j_gene: TRBJ1-3
abundance: NA
v_gene: TRBV6-5

CDR3aa: CASSHRGTNTGELFF
CDR3nt: TGTGCCAGCAGCCACAGGGGGACGAACACCGGGGAGCTGTTTTTT
d_gene: TRBD1
j_gene: TRBJ2-2
abundance: NA
v_gene: TRBV7-2

CDR3aa: CASSSMVGLTGNEQFF
CDR3nt: TGTGCCAGCAGCTCTATGGTTGGGCTCACGGGGAATGAGCAGTTCTTC
d_gene: NA
j_gene: TRBJ2-1
abundance: NA
v_gene: TRBV11-2

CDR3aa: CASSPTGTGEPEQYF
CDR3nt: TGCGCCAGCAGCCCCACCGGGACCGGGGAACCTGAGCAGTACTTC
d_gene: NA
j_gene: TRBJ2-7
abundance: NA
v_gene: TRBV5-1

CDR3aa: CASSPRQGAFFEQYF
CDR3nt: TGCGCCAGCAGCCCTAGACAGGGGGCTTTTTTCGAGCAGTACTTC
d_gene: TRBD1
j_gene: TRBJ2-7
abundance: NA
v_gene: TRBV4-3

CDR3aa: CASSPDESFNQPQHF
CDR3nt: TGTGCCAGCAGTCCGGACGAAAGCTTCAATCAGCCCCAGCATTTT
d_gene: NA
j_gene: TRBJ1-5
abundance: NA
v_gene: TRBV2

CDR3aa: CASSLERVTNEKLFF
CDR3nt: TGCGCCAGCAGCCTCGAAAGGGTAACTAATGAAAAACTGTTTTTT
d_gene: NA
j_gene: TRBJ1-4
abundance: NA
v_gene: TRBV4-1

CDR3aa: CASSLFQGAGETQYF
CDR3nt: TGTGCCAGCAGCTTATTCCAGGGGGCTGGGGAGACCCAGTACTTC
d_gene: TRBD1
j_gene: TRBJ2-5
abundance: NA
v_gene: TRBV11-2

CDR3aa: CASSPKEWTGDLWGYTF
CDR3nt: TGTGCCAGCAGCCCAAAAGAATGGACAGGGGACCTCTGGGGCTACACCTTC
d_gene: TRBD1
j_gene: TRBJ1-2
abundance: once
v_gene: TRBV5-4

CDR3aa: CASSPRSSYEQYF
CDR3nt: TGTGCCAGCAGCCCCCGTTCATCCTACGAGCAGTACTTC
d_gene: NA
j_gene: TRBJ2-7
abundance: NA
v_gene: TRBV7-9

CDR3aa: CAIWGGGPGQPQHF
CDR3nt: TGTGCCATCTGGGGTGGGGGACCCGGCCAGCCCCAGCATTTT
d_gene: NA
j_gene: TRBJ1-5
abundance: NA
v_gene: TRBV10-3

CDR3aa: CASSGGDSYEQYF
CDR3nt: TGTGCCAGCAGTGGGGGGGACTCCTACGAGCAGTACTTC
d_gene: NA
j_gene: TRBJ2-7
abundance: NA
v_gene: TRBV2

CDR3aa: CASSETGYEQYF
CDR3nt: TGTGCCAGCAGCGAGACCGGCTACGAGCAGTACTTC
d_gene: NA
j_gene: TRBJ2-7
abundance: NA
v_gene: TRBV6-1

CDR3aa: CASSELGSGELFF
CDR3nt: TGTGCCAGCAGTGAATTGGGTAGCGGGGAGCTGTTTTTT
d_gene: NA
j_gene: TRBJ2-2
abundance: NA
v_gene: TRBV25-1

CDR3aa: CAISISGTHTDTQYF
CDR3nt: TGTGCCATCAGCATTAGCGGGACCCACACAGATACGCAGTATTTT
d_gene: TRBD2
j_gene: TRBJ2-3
abundance: once
v_gene: TRBV10-3